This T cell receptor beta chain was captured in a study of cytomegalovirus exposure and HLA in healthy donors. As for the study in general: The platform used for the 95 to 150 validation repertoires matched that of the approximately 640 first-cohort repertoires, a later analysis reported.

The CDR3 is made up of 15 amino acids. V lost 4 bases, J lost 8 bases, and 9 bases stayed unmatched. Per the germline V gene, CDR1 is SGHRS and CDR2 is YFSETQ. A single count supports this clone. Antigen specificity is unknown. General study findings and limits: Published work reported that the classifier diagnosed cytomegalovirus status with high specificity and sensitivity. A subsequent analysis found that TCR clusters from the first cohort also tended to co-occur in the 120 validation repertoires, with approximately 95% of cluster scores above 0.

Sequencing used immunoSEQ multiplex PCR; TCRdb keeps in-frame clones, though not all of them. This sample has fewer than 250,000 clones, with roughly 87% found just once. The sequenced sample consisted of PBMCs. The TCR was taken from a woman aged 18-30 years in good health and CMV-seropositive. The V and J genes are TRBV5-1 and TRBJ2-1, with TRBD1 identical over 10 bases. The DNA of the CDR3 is TGCGCCAGCAGCAGCTGGGACAGGGGAACGGATGAGCAGTTCTTC. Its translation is CASSSWDRGTDEQFF.